Presented here are 15 T cell receptor beta chains from one specimen sequenced in a study of CD8+ T cells in alopecia areata. Reverse transcription of extracted RNA yielded cDNA, which provided the sequencing template. The table came from immunoSEQ multiplex PCR; TCRdb's copy has only in-frame clones and leaves some out. The sample contains 150,000 to 200,000 clones, 50% to 60% of which appear only once. Specimen: CD4+ T cells sorted from blood. The origin of the receptors is a human donor in good health.

V usage is TRBV29-1 and J usage is TRBJ2-3; a weak D match, TRBD2 (6 bases). The CDR3 runs to 15 residues. Trimming left V 2 bases short and J 1 base short, with 13 bases between. Germline CDR1 is SQVTM and CDR2 is ANQGSEA. CDR3 coding DNA: TGCAGCGTTGAAAGTAGGGCTAGCGGCACAGATACGCAGTATTTT. It specifies CSVESRASGTDTQYF.

This clone showed up just once. The chain is built from TRBV25-1 and TRBJ1-5, with a possible D match to TRBD1 (5 bases). The germline V and J ends were trimmed by 2 bases and 0 bases, with 8 bases remaining between them. CDR1 is MGHDK, CDR2 SYGVNS, per germline. The CDR3 is 15 amino acids. The CDR3, as DNA: TGTGCCAGCAGTGAAACAACAGGTAGCAATCAGCCCCAGCATTTT. It codes for CASSETTGSNQPQHF.

This clone was found a few times. The rearrangement uses TRBV15 and TRBJ2-7; D call uncertain. From germline, CDR1 is LNHNV and CDR2 YYDKDF (reference sequence). V was clipped by 0 bases and J by 0 bases, with 12 bases between them. The CDR3 has 16 residues. CDR3 nucleotide sequence: TGTGCCACCAGCAGAGAAGGGCCTAAGAGCTCCTACGAGCAGTACTTC. Its translation: CATSREGPKSSYEQYF. Full variable domain (outside the CDR3, taken from reference TRBV15 and TRBJ2-7): DAMVIQNPRYQVTQFGKPVTLSCSQTLNHNVMYWYQQKSSQAPKLLFHYYDKDFNNEADTPDNFQSRRPNTSFCFLDIRSPGLGDTAMYLCATSREGPKSSYEQYFGPGTRLTVT.

This clone was counted a single time. The chain combines TRBV2 with TRBJ2-7; D ambiguous. Germline values: CDR1 SNHLY, CDR2 FYNNEI. CDR3 length equals 14 residues. V lost 7 bases to trimming and J lost 0 bases, with 13 bases between them. CDR3 loop: CASTVSVASYEQYF. As DNA, the CDR3 is TGTGCCAGCACGGTCTCGGTAGCCTCCTACGAGCAGTACTTC.

This clone was observed a few times. CDR3 in DNA: TGTGCCAGCAGTTTAGCCGACAGGGAGACCCAGTACTTC. It is translated as CASSLADRETQYF. The rearrangement links TRBV28 to TRBJ2-5; possible D gene TRBD1, 6 bases. Trimming shortened V by 2 bases and J by 5 bases, and 9 bases separated the two germline ends. Germline CDR1 reads MDHEN; CDR2 reads SYDVKM. The CDR3 extends over 13 amino acids.

This rearrangement joins TRBV29-1 to TRBJ2-1; 9 nucleotides agree with TRBD2. The germline V gene encodes CDR1 SQVTM and CDR2 ANQGSEA. The V segment lost 4 bases and the J segment 13 bases; nucleotides outside the gene matches: 8. The CDR3 is 12 amino acids. This chain's CDR3 is CSVVTSGRSQFF. DNA of the CDR3: TGCAGCGTTGTAACCAGCGGGAGGTCCCAGTTCTTC.

This sequence joins TRBV5-6 and TRBJ2-7, with TRBD2 as a possible D gene (5 bases). The CDR3 is made up of 12 amino acids. Trimming cost V 3 bases and J 6 bases, with 10 bases left between them. Germline V gene lookup returns CDR1 SGHDT and CDR2 YYEEEE. In DNA form, the CDR3 reads TGTGCCAGCAGCTCCACTAGGATCGAGCAGTACTTC. The encoded protein is CASSSTRIEQYF. Looking up the rest from reference TRBV5-6 and TRBJ2-7 gives the full variable domain: DAGVTQSPTHLIKTRGQQVTLRCSPKSGHDTVSWYQQALGQGPQFIFQYYEEEERQRGNFPDRFSGHQFPNYSSELNVNALLLGDSALYLCASSSTRIEQYFGPGTRLTVT.

The gene calls are TRBV2 and TRBJ2-5; 11 bases match TRBD2. Germline trimming cut 2 bases from V and 9 bases from J; bases unmatched to any gene: 8. Germline CDR1 reads SNHLY; CDR2 reads FYNNEI. This CDR3 has 15 residues. The CDR3 coding sequence is TGTGCCAGCAGTGAAAGAATCTCTAGCGGGAGGTCCCAGTACTTC. Protein sequence: CASSERISSGRSQYF.

Only a few counts were recorded for this clone. This chain connects TRBV29-1 to TRBJ2-4, with D perhaps matching TRBD1 (5 bases). CDR1 SQVTM and CDR2 ANQGSEA come from the germline V gene. V dropped 6 bases and J dropped 0 bases, with 12 bases sitting between them. This CDR3 is built from 14 residues. The CDR3 DNA reads as TGCAGCGTCGAGGATCAGGGAGCCAAAAACATTCAGTACTTC. This gives the protein CSVEDQGAKNIQYF.

This sequence joins TRBV29-1 and TRBJ1-4; 9 bases match TRBD1. The junction had 9 bases not matched to a gene; V was cut back by 4 bases and J by 6 bases. The CDR3 runs 15 residues. Looked up from germline, CDR1 is SQVTM and CDR2 is ANQGSEA. CDR3 DNA: TGCAGCGTTGGAGGTGGGGGGACAGGGTATGAAAAACTGTTTTTT. Its protein product is CSVGGGGTGYEKLFF.

This clone was seen a few times. This rearrangement joins TRBV29-1 to TRBJ2-2; 10 positions agree with TRBD1. Looked up from germline, CDR1 is SQVTM and CDR2 is ANQGSEA. The CDR3 totals 18 residues. V was pared by 2 bases and J by 5 bases, with 14 bases of the junction left unmatched. The CDR3 DNA reads as TGCAGCGTTGAATCACCCCGGCGCCGGGGACAGGGGACCGGGGAGCTGTTTTTT. Amino acid sequence: CSVESPRRRGQGTGELFF.

The chain links TRBV30 to TRBJ1-1; D not certain. Trimming took 3 bases from V and 0 from J, leaving 5 bases between them. CDR3 length: 12 residues. Per the germline V gene, CDR1 is GTSNPN and CDR2 is SVGIG (reference sequence). This chain's CDR3 is CAWSPMNTEAFF. The CDR3 nucleotides are TGTGCCTGGAGCCCGATGAACACTGAAGCTTTCTTT.

The chain couples TRBV5-1 to TRBJ2-1, with 9 bases aligning to TRBD2. The CDR3 spans 16 residues. Trimming removed 2 bases from V and 0 bases from J; junction bases left unmatched: 3. CDR1 and CDR2 (germline): SGHRS, YFSETQ. CDR3 sequence: CASSLDSGSSYNEQFF. For the CDR3, the DNA is TGCGCCAGCAGCTTAGATAGCGGGAGCTCCTACAATGAGCAGTTCTTC.

This clone has a handful of counts. J is TRBJ2-1 and V is TRBV7-2; 9 bases line up with TRBD2. The CDR3 has 15 amino acids. Germline CDR1 and CDR2: SGHTA and FQGNSA. With 5 bases clipped from V and 1 base from J, the junction kept 3 bases outside the gene matches. The CDR3: CASSLSGGSYNEQFF. CDR3 sequence (DNA): TGTGCCAGCAGCCTTAGCGGGGGTTCCTACAATGAGCAGTTCTTC.

This clone was seen more than once but under ten times. Other DNA sequences in the same sample also yield this CDR3. This sequence joins TRBV2 and TRBJ2-1, with unresolved D. The CDR3 consists of 11 residues. Germline-derived CDR1 and CDR2 are SNHLY and FYNNEI. Trimming removed 3 bases at V and 7 bases at J, with 4 bases between. The CDR3 loop is CASSEVNEQFF. Written as DNA, the CDR3 is TGTGCCAGCAGTGAGGTGAATGAGCAGTTCTTC.